These 17 T cell receptor beta chains came from one sample sequenced in a study of regulatory T cells in long-lasting Graves disease. Time point: persistent/refractory GD, antithyroid drugs over 5 years with positive TRAb. RNA from PBMCs was the source of the TCR library. To make TCR beta libraries, researchers used iRepertoire HTBI primers and Arm-PCR of CDR3 regions. TCRdb reprocessed the multiplex PCR reads with MiXCR, giving one entry per CDR3 protein. The profile shows around 450,000 distinct CDR3 sequences, 20% to 25% of them singletons. The sequenced sample was peripheral blood mononuclear cells (PBMCs), obtained when the disease was refractory, from a patient treated with antithyroid drugs. Every receptor here comes from a female donor with Graves disease.

This chain joins TRBV7-9 and TRBJ2-7; 9 bases are a match to TRBD1. This CDR3 region has 16 residues. V was clipped by 1 base and J by 2 bases; unmatched bases: 6. The germline gives CDR1 SEHNR, CDR2 FQNEAQ (reference sequence). The CDR3 spells CASSLVGGTGTYEQYF. CDR3 DNA sequence: TGTGCCAGCAGCTTAGTAGGGGGGACAGGGACCTACGAGCAGTACTTC.

Here the CDR3 DNA reads TGTGCCAGCAGTTACGGGACAGGAGGGCCCCAGCATTTT. This sequence encodes CASSYGTGGPQHF. This chain connects TRBV6-1 to TRBJ1-5; 8 positions match TRBD1. The CDR3 totals 13 residues. The V and J ends lost 5 bases and 9 bases, in that order; junction bases with no gene match: 6. Germline values: CDR1 MNHNS, CDR2 SASEGT.

The chain employs TRBV13 and TRBJ1-2; a weak D match, TRBD1 (6 bases). In germline, CDR1 is PRHDT, CDR2 FYEKMQ (reference sequence). V was clipped by 5 bases and J by 6 bases, with 19 bases between them. CDR3 size: 15 residues. Here the CDR3 DNA reads TGTGCCAGCAGCCCCGATAATGACAGGTTGAATGGCTACACCTTC. Translation gives CASSPDNDRLNGYTF. Complete variable domain (other parts from reference TRBV13 and TRBJ1-2): AAGVIQSPRHLIKEKRETATLKCYPIPRHDTVYWYQQGPGQDPQFLISFYEKMQSDKGSIPDRFSAQQFSDYHSELNMSSLELGDSALYFCASSPDNDRLNGYTFGSGTRLTVV.

This clonotype was counted a few times. J is TRBJ1-2 and V is TRBV18; 9 bases line up with TRBD1. J lost 6 bases, V lost 4 bases, and 3 bases had no gene match. The length of the CDR3 is 13 residues. Per the germline V gene, CDR1 is KGHSH and CDR2 is LQKENI. The CDR3 region has the DNA TGTGCCAGCTCACGACAGGGGGAAGATGGCTACACCTTC. It encodes CASSRQGEDGYTF.

Comments on this clonotype: A much larger clone is a single base away; this may be a read error. This rearrangement joins TRBV6-1 to TRBJ1-2; D uncertain. Germline lookup yields CDR1 MNHNS and CDR2 SASEGT. The CDR3 is 15 residues long. This chain's CDR3 is CASSESLTRNYGHTF. CDR3 in DNA: TGTGCCAGCAGTGAATCTTTGACAAGAAACTATGGCCACACCTTC.

This clonotype was seen a single time. A far larger clone is one nucleotide away, so this likely arose from a read error. This CDR3 is CAGRDRGETQYF. In DNA, the CDR3 is TGTGCCGGCAGGGACCGCGGAGAGACCCAGTACTTC. This chain joins TRBV6-1 and TRBJ2-5; D is tentatively TRBD1 or TRBD2 (5 bases each). This CDR3 is 12 amino acids long. Germline assignment: CDR1 MNHNS and CDR2 SASEGT.

The CDR3 DNA reads TGCAGTGCTAGGGCAGGGGGGGGCAATCAGCCCCAGCATTTT. It translates to CSARAGGGNQPQHF. This chain connects TRBV20-1 to TRBJ1-5, with 7 bases identical to TRBD1. Germline V lookup: CDR1 DFQATT, CDR2 SNEGSKA (reference sequence). With V trimmed by 3 bases and J by 2 bases, 4 bases remained unmatched. This CDR3 has 14 residues.

This clonotype showed up many times. The chain joins TRBV11-2 to TRBJ2-5; TRBD1 is a possible D gene (6 bases). Germline values: CDR1 SGHAT, CDR2 FQNNGV. This CDR3 is 16 amino acids long. V was clipped by 4 bases and J by 2 bases, with 17 bases between them. The CDR3 bases are TGTGCCAGCAGCTCGAGCCCCAGGGGCGGGCAAGAGACCCAGTACTTC. This gives the protein CASSSSPRGGQETQYF.

The chain recombines TRBV15 with TRBJ1-5; perhaps TRBD1 as D (5 bases). V dropped 6 bases and J dropped 8 bases, with 26 bases sitting between them. Germline V lookup: CDR1 LNHNV, CDR2 YYDKDF (reference sequence). The CDR3 extends over 17 amino acids. CDR3 loop: CATRETSGLSWTKPQHF. In DNA form, the CDR3 reads TGTGCCACCAGAGAGACTTCCGGGCTATCTTGGACAAAGCCCCAGCATTTT.

This clonotype appeared a single time. This chain connects TRBV7-2 to TRBJ1-3; TRBD1 agrees at 9 bases. J was trimmed by 4 bases and V by 5 bases; bases with no gene match: 3. This CDR3 is built from 14 residues. The germline V gene encodes CDR1 SGHTA and CDR2 FQGNSA. Here the CDR3 reads CASSLGQGGNTIYF. For the CDR3, the DNA is TGTGCCAGCAGCCTCGGACAGGGGGGAAACACCATATATTTT. Using reference TRBV7-2 and TRBJ1-3 for the parts outside the CDR3, the full variable domain is GAGVSQSPSNKVTEKGKDVELRCDPISGHTALYWYRQSLGQGLEFLIYFQGNSAPDKSGLPSDRFSAERTGGSVSTLTIQRTQQEDSAVYLCASSLGQGGNTIYFGEGSWLTVV.

The chain is built from TRBV19 and TRBJ1-1; no definite D call. The germline V gene encodes CDR1 LNHDA and CDR2 SQIVND (reference sequence). Trimming left V 11 bases short and J 6 bases short, with 16 bases between. The CDR3 is made up of 12 amino acids. In nucleotides, the CDR3 is TGTGCCTGCTCGAGGGCGGGCGCTGAAGCTTTCTTT. Protein product: CACSRAGAEAFF.

This clonotype was counted at least ten times. The chain has TRBV20-1 and TRBJ2-5; no clear D. V lost 0 bases to trimming and J lost 5 bases, with 16 bases between them. CDR1 is DFQATT, CDR2 SNEGSKA, per germline (reference sequence). This CDR3 is built from 15 residues. The CDR3 DNA reads as TGCAGTGCTAGAGATCCGGGTCTCAAACGGGAGACCCAGTACTTC. This translates into CSARDPGLKRETQYF.

This chain connects TRBV13 to TRBJ1-4; 9 nucleotides align to TRBD1. V trimming: 5 bases; J trimming: 0 bases; junction bases outside the gene matches: 4. Germline lookup yields CDR1 PRHDT and CDR2 FYEKMQ (reference sequence). This CDR3 has 16 amino acids. The CDR3 DNA reads as TGTGCCAGCAGCGCGACAGGGGGTGCAACTAATGAAAAACTGTTTTTT. Amino acids: CASSATGGATNEKLFF.

This clonotype showed up many times. The gene calls are TRBV5-6 and TRBJ1-4; D is unresolved. Germline V gene data show CDR1 as SGHDT and CDR2 as YYEEEE. The V and J ends lost 4 bases and 8 bases respectively, with 18 bases between them. The CDR3 totals 15 residues. The CDR3 sequence: CASSRLDQSEEKLFF. CDR3 nucleotides: TGTGCCAGCAGCAGATTAGACCAGTCGGAGGAAAAACTGTTTTTT.

In this sample, this clonotype turned up a few times. V gene TRBV30 combines with J gene TRBJ1-1; unclear D gene. Trimming cost V 0 bases and J 2 bases, with 7 bases left between them. CDR3 length: 13 residues. Germline-derived CDR1 and CDR2 are GTSNPN and SVGIG (reference sequence). The CDR3 coding sequence is TGTGCCTGGAGTGTAGGGTTAAACACTGAAGCTTTCTTT. Translation gives CAWSVGLNTEAFF. Variable domain in full (rest from reference TRBV30 and TRBJ1-1): SQTIHQWPATLVQPVGSPLSLECTVEGTSNPNLYWYRQAAGRGLQLLFYSVGIGQISSEVPQNLSASRPQDRQFILSSKKLLLSDSGFYLCAWSVGLNTEAFFGQGTRLTVV.

This clonotype appeared a single time. The chain recombines TRBV6-6 with TRBJ1-3; D is uncertain. V lost 0 bases and J 9 bases, leaving 3 bases between the germline ends. The length of the CDR3 is 11 residues. Per the germline V gene, CDR1 is MNHNY and CDR2 is SVGAGI (reference sequence). The CDR3 nucleotides read TGTGCCAGCAGTTACTCGGGCACCATATATTTT. As protein: CASSYSGTIYF.

The sample holds one count of this clonotype. The chain couples TRBV7-2 to TRBJ2-3; the D gene is possibly TRBD1 (5 bases). Germline assignment: CDR1 SGHTA and CDR2 FQGNSA. CDR3 length: 12 residues. V was pared by 3 bases and J by 10 bases, with 11 bases between. CDR3 sequence: CASSLALGAQYF. CDR3 DNA sequence: TGTGCCAGCAGCTTGGCCCTAGGGGCGCAGTATTTT.